This TCR beta chain was sequenced during a study of T cells after yellow fever vaccination. On the study more broadly: Fractions of low cell number were prepared using SMART-Seq v4 Ultra Low Input.

The CDR3 extends over 14 amino acids. Germline CDR1 reads MNHEY; CDR2 reads SVGAGI. V lost 7 bases to trimming and J lost 1 base; unmatched junction nucleotides: 7. In this sample, this clonotype turned up many times. TCRdb re-analysed the 5' RACE reads in MiXCR, keeping a single row per CDR3 protein. The data show tens of thousands of distinct CDR3 sequences, with under 9.5% seen just once and approximately 30% held by the top ten. Here the sequenced sample was CD8+ T cells sorted from PBMCs, taken approximately 11 days after the first yellow fever vaccination. V usage is TRBV6-5 and J usage is TRBJ2-7, with 7 positions matching TRBD1. The TCR sequence derives from a man between 18 and 29 years old who received the YFV17D yellow fever vaccine. The CDR3 here is CASNTRDSSYEQYV. In DNA, the CDR3 is TGTGCCAGCAACACTAGGGACAGTTCCTACGAGCAGTACGTC.